The present T cell receptor (beta chain) was sequenced within a study of cytomegalovirus exposure and HLA in healthy donors (dated by TCRdb to about 2017). Background for the entire study: An earlier analysis of some 600 of the donors reported 250 to 350 Gb of sequence data and 90 million to 120 million unique TCR beta sequences obtained from roughly 180 million T cells. About 280 gigabases of sequencing data and approximately 84 million unique TCR sequences were included in an early release covering over 600 HLA-typed donors. Of the 300 to 500 genotyped donors, roughly 76% were placed in the genetic ancestry cluster associated with self-reported Caucasian donors. The aim of the study was to test whether cataloging public T cell receptors could identify signatures of past pathogen exposure. The study profiled the T cell repertoires of hundreds of subjects by immunosequencing and related them to cytomegalovirus serostatus. Besides the first cohort of around 670 subjects, a separate validation cohort made up of about 120 different subjects was used. High-throughput TCR immunosequencing, statistical association of individual TCRs with disease status, and machine learning were combined to predict cytomegalovirus infection status. A later analysis re-analyzed previously published TCR beta repertoires from 550 to 700 donors and added high-resolution HLA genotyping to study TCR occurrence patterns. In the later analysis, no new phenotypic data were used to find candidate immune exposures; instead, reliance was placed on TCR beta sequences and their occurrence across donors. An earlier analysis of approximately 640 of the donors applied high-throughput TCR beta sequencing to assess whether each TCR beta V gene segment acted as functional or pseudogenic. Donor age, sex, ethnicity and CMV serostatus were compiled together with the repertoire data. A later genetic analysis took genome-wide SNP genotypes for about 55% of the roughly 670 donors and used that subset as a discovery cohort. Every repertoire in the discovery cohort had been generated on one and the same sequencing platform. HLA typing covered class I and class II loci at four-digit resolution. The number of typed donors differed by locus: about 629-640 for A, B, C, DRB1 and DQB1; 522 for DQA1; 606 for DPA1; and about 470 for DPB1. Several DR-DQ haplotypes were handled as single units for association and clustering, since linkage in the cohort was strong. Across roughly 420 genotyped donors of the cohort, an average of about 250,000 unique TCR beta nucleotide sequences per donor were sequenced, and roughly 18% of those sequences were non-productive. General findings and caveats noted by the study authors: A total of roughly 160 TCR beta chains were listed by the study as associated with cytomegalovirus. A later analysis found that TCR association rates varied across HLA loci, with DRB1 alleles showing the most associated TCRs and HLA-C alleles the fewest. A further reported finding was that TCR beta sequences accurately predicted the HLA-A and HLA-B alleles for most subjects in the first cohort. A few of the identified cytomegalovirus-associated TCR beta chains were confirmed in vitro to be specific for cytomegalovirus antigens. In a later analysis, HLA-associated TCR beta chains were found to be more clonally expanded and to have lower generation probabilities than equally common non-associated chains. Strong co-occurrence of HLA alleles, especially DR and DQ, made assigning TCR associations to individual alleles difficult. Most CMV-associated TCR beta chains appeared to be HLA-restricted in a later analysis, and the HLA associations seemed to be driven largely by CMV exposure. For the cohort, immune exposure information was limited to CMV serostatus. It was suggested by the authors that the approach could potentially be generalized to other disease states and immunological phenotypes. The cohort was sequenced for TCR beta chains only, and without alpha or paired-chain data the features that could be detected were limited. Correlated functional status among segregating V segments might be attributable to linkage disequilibrium, but an unknown experimental factor could not be ruled out. A later analysis associated about 18,000 TCR beta sequences with specific HLA alleles at a false discovery rate of 0.05. V-gene and J-gene trimming of TCR beta chains was associated with a missense DCLRE1C variant in a later genetic analysis, and the association was replicated in an independent cohort. According to a later analysis, parvovirus B19, influenza, CMV and Epstein-Barr virus appeared linked to several top co-occurrence clusters. HLA typing was unavailable for some donors at each locus, so association tests used only the typed subset. A cluster of highly shared sequence variants was judged likely to represent a technical artifact of the sequencing pipeline. In a later genetic analysis, fewer N-insertions in productive TCRs were reported among donors in an Asian-associated ancestry cluster than the roughly 710-donor mean. Across donors, most TCR sequences were observed very rarely, whereas some public TCRs were present in many individuals. In an earlier analysis of approximately 590 of the donors, most TCR beta V segments were observed in productive rearrangements about 87% or about 30% of the time, broadly matching IMGT annotations. The classifier was reported to diagnose cytomegalovirus status with high specificity and sensitivity in both the original cohort and the validation cohort. The presence/absence analyses assumed that sequencing depth was roughly uniform across donors, and that assumption may not be true. Some IMGT-functional V segments, including TRBV6-2 and TRBV6-3, could not be distinguished by the 87-base-pair reads and were therefore excluded. Because counts were too low, roughly 17 rarely observed V segments, including chromosome 9 orphons, were left out of the earlier analysis of 587 of the donors.

This clone has only one observation. Its antigen specificity is not known. It has no much larger one-base neighbor in the sample; base qualities were not kept. CDR1 and CDR2 (SNHLY, FYNNEI) derive from the germline V gene. From its cysteine to its phenylalanine, the CDR3 spans 13 amino acids. Only the CDR3 portion is preserved as DNA: 39 bases, with reading frame beginning at the first base. V is trimmed back by 5 bases and J by 3 bases, and the junction contains 3 bases that no gene match accounts for. Receptor amplification or capture employed the immunoSEQ multiplex PCR assay. The multiplex PCR relied on a mix of 60 forward primers for TCR Vbeta segments and 13 reverse primers for TCR Jbeta segments. A multiplex PCR assay on genomic DNA amplified the CDR3 region of rearranged TCR beta genes. On the Illumina HiSeq System, the amplified TCR beta libraries were sequenced as 87-base-pair reads. For the original study's pipeline: A later analysis tallied 75 million to 85 million unique TCR beta chains across the 666 repertoires, and around 12 million of those chains were shared by two or more donors. A nearest-neighbor algorithm error-corrected the raw reads and collapsed the reads into unique sequences, merging closely related sequences to remove PCR and sequencing errors. V, D and J gene segments were assigned by aligning CDR3 sequences to IMGT reference sequences. Each retained sequence needed at least a six-nucleotide match to both a V gene segment and a J gene segment. A rearrangement was called productive if the CDR3 had no stop codons and remained in frame with V and J, and every other rearrangement was called non-productive. Following IMGT convention, CDR3 was defined as the stretch from the second conserved V-encoded cysteine to the conserved J-encoded phenylalanine. Sequences without an unambiguous match to a single V gene segment were excluded from the earlier analysis of 500 to 700 of the donors. An earlier analysis of around 600 of the donors classified V segments as functional when productive rearrangements were above 56.7% and as segregating when the standard deviation between donors was above 5%. To diagnose cytomegalovirus status from the catalog of TCR beta chain sequences, a statistical classification framework was built. In a later analysis, V and J genes were assigned by comparing TCR nucleotide sequences against IMGT/GENE-DB human TR gene sequences. Using the TCRdist pipeline, a later analysis assigned CDR3 sequences along with most-parsimonious VDJ recombination scenarios. A later analysis defined each TCR beta chain by its CDR3 amino acid sequence plus V-gene family, and excluded reads lacking a unique V-gene family. A later analysis removed several hundred highly shared, low-generation-probability nucleotide sequences to deal with suspected cross-contamination and a sequencing artifact. A later analysis calculated a clonal expansion index for each public chain from normalized within-repertoire ranks of inferred template counts. Generation probabilities in a later analysis came from a VDJ recombination model fitted to out-of-frame rearrangements, and those results were checked against IGoR. Hypergeometric tests were used in a later analysis to score TCR-TCR, TCR-HLA and TCR-CMV co-occurrence, with a repertoire-size bias correction applied to the TCR pairs. A later analysis estimated false discovery rates by permuting HLA or CMV assignments 20 times. In a later analysis, co-occurring TCRs were grouped with DBSCAN, and TCRdist sequence similarity was added when clustering was performed within HLA-allele-positive subsets. Repertoires with fewer than 30,000 or more than 120,000 public chains, plus five repertoires with anomalous nucleotide sharing, were excluded from co-occurrence clustering. Sourced from immuneACCESS, this table was stored by TCRdb with only in-frame sequences that have V and J called. A share of the clones is absent; for the studies checked, an unresolved V gene accounts for under half, and the remainder has no known explanation. That table gives V, J and clone size, and the DNA gave D and trimming. The sample table records over 100,000 clones; less than 80% of these occur just once. The biggest ten clones account for approximately 1.8% of the sample.

The cohort was made up of about 610 healthy bone marrow donors. All cohort members were sampled while nominally healthy, although unrecorded immune exposures were likely present. The donor tested CMV seropositive, placing the donor among the 289 seropositive members of the cohort. Every donor gave a peripheral blood sample, and the peripheral blood mononuclear cells from that sample were used for TCR beta sequencing. Genomic DNA extraction from the blood cell samples was performed with the Qiagen DNeasy Blood Extraction Kit. The chain is assembled from TRBV2 and TRBJ1-2; 7 central nucleotides agree with TRBD1. Sequenced: PBMCs. The receptor comes from a female donor in good health and CMV-seropositive. The CDR3 is CASSPDRDYGYTF. The nucleotide sequence is given as TGTGCCAGCAGTCCAGACAGGGACTATGGCTACACCTTC.